The clone carrying this T cell receptor (beta chain) showed up many times. Its antigen is as yet unknown. It was with a sample-barcoded 5' primer and a J-beta primer mix that a second PCR of roughly 7 to 12 cycles was run. MiXCR, run by TCRdb on the 5' RACE reads, gives a single entry per CDR3 protein. This table has about 800,000 distinct CDR3 sequences, about 42% appearing once. The entry originates in a study of blood T cells in healthy people across ages. Study-wide findings and caveats: Long-lived donors exceeded aged donors in naive CD4+ cells and diversity. Those diversity estimates obtained from one million T cells were thought to be underestimates. Not knowing donor CMV status may have confounded expanded clonotype changes.

The germline V gene has CDR1 LGHNA and CDR2 YSLEER. This CDR3 is built from 17 residues. V shed 0 bases and J 0 bases; nucleotides not matched to a gene: 3. Approximately 9.6 milliliters of peripheral blood were drawn from each donor into EDTA-treated tubes. Sequencing was performed on blood. The V and J genes are TRBV4-3 and TRBJ2-4; 9 bases agree with TRBD2. The source is a man aged 80 or over in good health. The CDR3: CASSQDSGGLAKNIQYF. CDR3 sequence (DNA): TGCGCCAGCAGCCAAGATAGCGGGGGTTTAGCCAAAAACATTCAGTACTTC.